The 5 T cell receptor beta chains presented below share a single source sample, sequenced in a study of blood T cell repertoires in COVID-19. Measured with immunoSEQ multiplex PCR; TCRdb has only the in-frame clones, and not every one. The data show around 230,000 clones, approximately 88% seen once. The source material was PBMCs or T cells enriched from blood (not recorded which). The receptors come from a young man with acute COVID-19.

The chain links TRBV18 to TRBJ1-4; D is possibly TRBD1 (5 bases). The length of the CDR3 is 14 residues. The germline V and J ends were trimmed by 5 bases and 7 bases, with 14 bases remaining between them. CDR1 and CDR2 from the germline V gene are KGHSH and LQKENI. CDR3 region: CASSGVVGREKLFF. CDR3 nucleotide sequence: TGTGCCAGCTCAGGCGTCGTGGGGCGTGAAAAACTGTTTTTT.

Points on this clone: Within the sample, other DNA sequences also encode this same CDR3. The chain has TRBV7-2 and TRBJ2-1; 9 nucleotides align to TRBD2. Germline CDR1 is SGHTA and CDR2 is FQGNSA. The CDR3 has 15 residues. With V trimmed by 2 bases and J by 6 bases, 5 bases remained unmatched. The CDR3 sequence: CASSLSAGGPNEQFF. In nucleotides, the CDR3 is TGTGCCAGCAGCTTATCAGCGGGAGGCCCCAATGAGCAGTTCTTC.

The chain combines TRBV7-9 with TRBJ1-2; 9 bases are a match to TRBD1. CDR3 length: 16 residues. V shed 1 base, J shed 2 bases, and the junction held 5 bases outside the gene matches. CDR1 is SEHNR and CDR2 is FQNEAQ in the germline V gene (reference sequence). CDR3 DNA: TGTGCCAGCAGCTTAGTTGACAGGGGGGGCAACTATGGCTACACCTTC. Amino acid sequence: CASSLVDRGGNYGYTF.

The chain employs TRBV6-5 and TRBJ2-1; TRBD2 aligns across 7 bases. V gave up 7 bases and J gave up 2 bases; unmatched junction bases: 8. CDR3 length equals 15 residues. Germline loops: CDR1 MNHEY, CDR2 SVGAGI. The chain's CDR3 is CASTPRGDPYNEQFF. The CDR3 DNA is TGTGCCAGCACCCCTCGGGGGGACCCCTACAATGAGCAGTTCTTC.

V is TRBV7-6 and J is TRBJ2-2; 8 nucleotides match TRBD2. The CDR3 extends over 15 amino acids. V shed 5 bases and J 1 base; nucleotides not matched to a gene: 3. CDR1 and CDR2 from the germline V gene are SGHVS and FNYEAQ. The CDR3: CASSATSGNTGELFF. The CDR3 DNA reads as TGTGCCAGCAGCGCAACTAGCGGGAACACCGGGGAGCTGTTTTTT.